The following is a TCR beta chain sequence with its context. Antigen specificity is unknown. The record originates from a study of cytomegalovirus exposure and HLA in healthy donors. Study-level results: An analysis was carried out later, and it reportedly showed fewer N-insertions in an Asian-associated ancestry cluster than the 666-donor mean. The likely explanation for a cluster of highly shared sequence variants was sequencing artifact.

The CDR3 runs to 20 residues. J was trimmed by 2 bases and V by 3 bases; bases with no gene match: 17. Germline values: CDR1 MGHRA, CDR2 YSYEKL. PCR employed 60 Vbeta and 13 Jbeta primers. Method: immunoSEQ multiplex PCR; TCRdb's copy keeps in-frame clones and lacks some. The sample yields 200,000 to 250,000 clones, approximately 80% seen once. Sampled while nominally healthy, donors likely had unrecorded immune exposures. The sample was PBMCs. This receptor was obtained from a boy aged 2 to 9 in good health and CMV-seronegative. The rearrangement uses TRBV4-1 and TRBJ2-3; 10 bases match TRBD2. The CDR3 loop is CASSQPWDGTSGNPTDTQYF. The CDR3 nucleotides are TGCGCCAGCAGCCAGCCCTGGGACGGTACTAGCGGGAACCCCACAGATACGCAGTATTTT.